The source of this T cell receptor beta chain is a study of OX40 agonist ivuxolimab in advanced cancers. For the study at large: Among those enrolled, mean age was roughly 62 years (range about 23 to 90) and over 70% were male.

The CDR3 is 17 amino acids. The V and J ends lost 2 bases and 0 bases respectively, with 15 bases between them. The germline gives CDR1 SGHNT, CDR2 YYREEE (reference sequence). The protocol was immunoSEQ multiplex PCR, while the TCRdb copy is restricted to in-frame clones and leaves out a portion. This sample has 53,000 or so clones, with roughly 80% found just once. The chain is built from TRBV5-4 and TRBJ1-3, with D unresolved. The sample was CD4+ or CD8+ T cells sorted from blood, taken in a trial of the OX40 agonist ivuxolimab. The TCR was taken from an adult with an advanced solid tumor such as melanoma, head and neck, liver or kidney cancer. CDR3: CASSFSARPSSGNTIYF. The CDR3 bases are TGTGCCAGCAGCTTTTCGGCCCGACCCAGCTCTGGAAACACCATATATTTT.